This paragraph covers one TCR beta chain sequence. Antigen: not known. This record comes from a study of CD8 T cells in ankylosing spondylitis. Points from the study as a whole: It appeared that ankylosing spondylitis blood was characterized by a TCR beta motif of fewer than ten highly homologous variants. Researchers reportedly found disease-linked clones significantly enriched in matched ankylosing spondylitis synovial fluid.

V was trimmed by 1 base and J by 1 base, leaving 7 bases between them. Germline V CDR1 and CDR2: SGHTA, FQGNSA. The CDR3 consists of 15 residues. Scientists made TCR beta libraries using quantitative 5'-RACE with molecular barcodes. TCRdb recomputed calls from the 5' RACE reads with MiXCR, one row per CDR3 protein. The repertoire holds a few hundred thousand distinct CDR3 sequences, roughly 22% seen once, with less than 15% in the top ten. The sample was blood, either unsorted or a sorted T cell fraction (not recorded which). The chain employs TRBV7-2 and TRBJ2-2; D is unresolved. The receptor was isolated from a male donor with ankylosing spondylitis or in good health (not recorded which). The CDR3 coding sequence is TGTGCCAGCAGCTTAGTAGACGGGAACACCGGGGAGCTGTTTTTT. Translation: CASSLVDGNTGELFF.